This note documents a single T cell receptor beta chain sequence. What it recognizes is unknown. The junction departs from germline at one end; a sequencing error may be responsible. This specimen belongs to a study of shared clonotypes between healthy human individuals. Study-level results: Deeper or shallower sequencing was expected to change how clonotypes are shared among donors. Researchers sampled only blood; tissue repertoires likely differ.

The CDR3 spans 11 residues. Germline loops: CDR1 SQVTM, CDR2 ANQGSEA. Produced via immunoSEQ multiplex PCR; TCRdb's table is partial and in-frame only. This sample has fewer than 600,000 clones, with roughly 79% found just once. The study enrolled healthy HIV-negative adults without recent acute infections or vaccinations as donors. Sequencing was done on a sample of PBMCs. The chain uses TRBV29-1 and TRBJ1-2; D is unresolved. The TCR comes from a woman aged 40 to 50 in good health. Some clones in this sample may be carry-over from other donors' samples. The chain's CDR3 is CGESSNYGHTF. CDR3 sequence (DNA): TGCGGCGAGTCCTCAAACTATGGCCACACCTTC.